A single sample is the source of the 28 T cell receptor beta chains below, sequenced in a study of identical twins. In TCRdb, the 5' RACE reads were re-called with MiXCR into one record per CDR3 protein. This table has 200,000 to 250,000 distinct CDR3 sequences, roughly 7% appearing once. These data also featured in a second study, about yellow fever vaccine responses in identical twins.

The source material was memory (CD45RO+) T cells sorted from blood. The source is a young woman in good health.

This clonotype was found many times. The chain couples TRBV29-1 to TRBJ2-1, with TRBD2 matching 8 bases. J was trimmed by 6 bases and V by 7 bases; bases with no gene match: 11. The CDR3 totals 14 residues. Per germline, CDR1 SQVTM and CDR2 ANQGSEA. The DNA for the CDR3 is TGCAGCGCTACCCCAGCGGGGGATCCCAATGAGCAGTTCTTC. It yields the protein CSATPAGDPNEQFF.

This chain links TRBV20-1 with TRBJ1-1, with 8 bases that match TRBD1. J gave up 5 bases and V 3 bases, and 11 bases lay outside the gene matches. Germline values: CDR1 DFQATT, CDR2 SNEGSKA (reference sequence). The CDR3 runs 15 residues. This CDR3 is CSASGSTGGGTEAFF. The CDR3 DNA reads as TGCAGTGCTAGCGGGAGCACAGGGGGAGGTACTGAAGCTTTCTTT.

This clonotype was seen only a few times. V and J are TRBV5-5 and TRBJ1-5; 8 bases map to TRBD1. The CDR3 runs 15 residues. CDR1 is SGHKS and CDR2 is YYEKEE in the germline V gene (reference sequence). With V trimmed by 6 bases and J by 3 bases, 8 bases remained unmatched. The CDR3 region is CASTQQTGDNQPQHF. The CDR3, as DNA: TGTGCCAGCACCCAACAGACAGGGGACAATCAGCCCCAGCATTTT.

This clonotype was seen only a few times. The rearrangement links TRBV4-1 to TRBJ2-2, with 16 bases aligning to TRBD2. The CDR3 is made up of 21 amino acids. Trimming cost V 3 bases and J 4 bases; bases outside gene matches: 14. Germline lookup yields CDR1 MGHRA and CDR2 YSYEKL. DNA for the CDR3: TGCGCCAGCAGCCAGGCGCAAATACCGGGACTAGCGGGGGGGTTCACCGGGGAGCTGTTTTTT. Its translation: CASSQAQIPGLAGGFTGELFF.

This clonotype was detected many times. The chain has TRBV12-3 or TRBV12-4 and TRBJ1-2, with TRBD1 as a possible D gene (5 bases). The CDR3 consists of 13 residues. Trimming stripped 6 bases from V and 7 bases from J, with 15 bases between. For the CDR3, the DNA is TGTGCCAGCAGCCCTCAGAGGGGCGTTGGCTACACCTTC. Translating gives CASSPQRGVGYTF.

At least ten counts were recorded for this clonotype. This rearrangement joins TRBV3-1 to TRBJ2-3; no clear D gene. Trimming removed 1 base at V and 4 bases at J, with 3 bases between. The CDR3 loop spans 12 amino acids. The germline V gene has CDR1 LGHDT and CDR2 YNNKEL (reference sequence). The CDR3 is CASSQAPDTQYF. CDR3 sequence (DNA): TGTGCCAGCAGCCAAGCCCCAGATACGCAGTATTTT.

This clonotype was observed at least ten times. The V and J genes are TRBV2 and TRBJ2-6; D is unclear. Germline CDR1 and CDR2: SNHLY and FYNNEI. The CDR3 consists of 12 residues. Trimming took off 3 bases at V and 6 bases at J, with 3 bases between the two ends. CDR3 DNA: TGTGCCAGCAGTGATATGGCCAACGTCCTGACTTTC. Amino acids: CASSDMANVLTF.

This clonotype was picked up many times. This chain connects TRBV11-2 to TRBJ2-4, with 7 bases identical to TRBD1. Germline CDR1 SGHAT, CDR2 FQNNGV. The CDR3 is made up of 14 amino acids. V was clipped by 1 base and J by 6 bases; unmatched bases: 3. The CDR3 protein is CASSLGGGINIQYF. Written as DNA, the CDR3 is TGTGCCAGCAGCTTAGGAGGGGGCATAAACATTCAGTACTTC.

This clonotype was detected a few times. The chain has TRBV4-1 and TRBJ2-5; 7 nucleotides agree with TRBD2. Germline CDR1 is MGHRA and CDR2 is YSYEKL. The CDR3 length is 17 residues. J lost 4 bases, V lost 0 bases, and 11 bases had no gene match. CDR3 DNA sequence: TGCGCCAGCAGCCAAGAGGGGGGACTACACGCGAGAGAGACCCAGTACTTC. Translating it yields CASSQEGGLHARETQYF.

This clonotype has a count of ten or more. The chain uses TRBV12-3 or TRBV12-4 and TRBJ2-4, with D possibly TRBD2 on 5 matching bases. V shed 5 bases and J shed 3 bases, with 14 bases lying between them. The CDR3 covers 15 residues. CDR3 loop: CASSQDSSVKNIQYF. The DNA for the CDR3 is TGTGCCAGCAGTCAGGACTCCTCGGTCAAAAACATTCAGTACTTC.

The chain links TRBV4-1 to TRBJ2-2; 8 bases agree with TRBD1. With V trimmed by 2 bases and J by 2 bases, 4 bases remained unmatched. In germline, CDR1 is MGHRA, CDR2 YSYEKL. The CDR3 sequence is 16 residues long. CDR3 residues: CASSQHRGVNTGELFF. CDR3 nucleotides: TGCGCCAGCAGCCAACACAGGGGGGTTAACACCGGGGAGCTGTTTTTT.

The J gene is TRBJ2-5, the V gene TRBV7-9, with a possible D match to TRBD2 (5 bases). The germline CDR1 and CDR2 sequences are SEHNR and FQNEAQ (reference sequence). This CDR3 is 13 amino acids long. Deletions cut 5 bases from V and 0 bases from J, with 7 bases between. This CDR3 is CASSPGNQETQYF. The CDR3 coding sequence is TGTGCCAGCAGCCCGGGAAACCAAGAGACCCAGTACTTC.

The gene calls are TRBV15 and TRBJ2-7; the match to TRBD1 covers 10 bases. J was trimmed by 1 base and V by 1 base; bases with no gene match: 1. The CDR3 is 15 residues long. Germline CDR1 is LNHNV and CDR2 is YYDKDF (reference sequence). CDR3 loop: CATSRGTGGSYEQYV. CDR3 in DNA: TGTGCCACCAGCAGAGGGACAGGGGGTTCCTACGAGCAGTACGTC.

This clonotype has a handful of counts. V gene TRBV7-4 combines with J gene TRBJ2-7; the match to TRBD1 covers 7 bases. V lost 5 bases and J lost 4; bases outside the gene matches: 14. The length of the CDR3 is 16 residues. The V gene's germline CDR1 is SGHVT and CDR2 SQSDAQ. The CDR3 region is CASSPGQARFLYEQYF. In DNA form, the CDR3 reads TGTGCCAGCAGCCCCGGACAGGCCCGATTTTTATACGAGCAGTACTTC.

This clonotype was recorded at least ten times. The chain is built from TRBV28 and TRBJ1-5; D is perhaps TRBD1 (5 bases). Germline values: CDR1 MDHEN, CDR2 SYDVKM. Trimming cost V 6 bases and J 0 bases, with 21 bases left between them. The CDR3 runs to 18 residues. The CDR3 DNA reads TGTGCCAGCAGAGAAGACGGGGGACCACCTAATAGCAATCAGCCCCAGCATTTT. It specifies CASREDGGPPNSNQPQHF.

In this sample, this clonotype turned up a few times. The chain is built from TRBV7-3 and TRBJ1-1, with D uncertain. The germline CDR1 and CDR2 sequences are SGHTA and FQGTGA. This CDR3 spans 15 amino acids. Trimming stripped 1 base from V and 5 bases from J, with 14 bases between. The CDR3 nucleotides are TGTGCCAGCAGCTTAATATCGGGATTTCGGACTGAAGCTTTCTTT. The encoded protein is CASSLISGFRTEAFF. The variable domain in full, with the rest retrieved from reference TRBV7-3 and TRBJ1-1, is GAGVSQTPSNKVTEKGKYVELRCDPISGHTALYWYRQSLGQGPEFLIYFQGTGAADDSGLPNDRFFAVRPEGSVSTLKIQRTERGDSAVYLCASSLISGFRTEAFFGQGTRLTVV.

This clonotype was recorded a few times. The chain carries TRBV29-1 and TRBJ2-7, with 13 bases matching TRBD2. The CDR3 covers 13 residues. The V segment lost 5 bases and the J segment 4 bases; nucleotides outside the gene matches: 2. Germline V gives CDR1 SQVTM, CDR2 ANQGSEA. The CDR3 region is CSVRTSGGYEQYF. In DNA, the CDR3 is TGCAGCGTTCGGACTAGCGGGGGTTACGAGCAGTACTTC.

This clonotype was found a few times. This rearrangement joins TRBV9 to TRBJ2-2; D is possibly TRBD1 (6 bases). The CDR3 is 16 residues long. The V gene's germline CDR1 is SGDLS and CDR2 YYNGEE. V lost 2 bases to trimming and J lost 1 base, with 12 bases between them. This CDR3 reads CASSVKGTRNTGELFF. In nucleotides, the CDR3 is TGTGCCAGCAGCGTTAAGGGGACAAGGAACACCGGGGAGCTGTTTTTT.

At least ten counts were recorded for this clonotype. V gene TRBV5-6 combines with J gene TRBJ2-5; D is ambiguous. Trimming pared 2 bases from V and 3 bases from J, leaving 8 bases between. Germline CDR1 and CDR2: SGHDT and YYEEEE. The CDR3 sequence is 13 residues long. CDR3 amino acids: CASSFGEEETQYF. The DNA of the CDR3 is TGTGCCAGCAGCTTCGGTGAGGAAGAGACCCAGTACTTC.

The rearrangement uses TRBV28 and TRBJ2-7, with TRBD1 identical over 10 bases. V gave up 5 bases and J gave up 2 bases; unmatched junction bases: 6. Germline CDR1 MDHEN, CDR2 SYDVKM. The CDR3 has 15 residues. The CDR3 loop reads CASSPVGQGTYEQYF. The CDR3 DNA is TGTGCCAGCAGTCCCGTGGGACAGGGGACCTACGAGCAGTACTTC.

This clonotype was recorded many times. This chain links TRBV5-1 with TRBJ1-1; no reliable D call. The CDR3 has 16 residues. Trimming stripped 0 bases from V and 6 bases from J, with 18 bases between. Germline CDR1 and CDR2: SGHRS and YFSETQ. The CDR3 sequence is CASSLGGDTQLPEAFF. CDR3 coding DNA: TGCGCCAGCAGCTTGGGGGGAGACACCCAACTCCCTGAAGCTTTCTTT.

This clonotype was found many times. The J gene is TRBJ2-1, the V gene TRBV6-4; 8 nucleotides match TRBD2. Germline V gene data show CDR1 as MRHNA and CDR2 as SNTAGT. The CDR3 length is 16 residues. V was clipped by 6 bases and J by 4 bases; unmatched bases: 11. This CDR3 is CASRRLANGNYNEQFF. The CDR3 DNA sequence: TGTGCCAGCAGAAGACTAGCGAACGGAAATTACAATGAGCAGTTCTTC.

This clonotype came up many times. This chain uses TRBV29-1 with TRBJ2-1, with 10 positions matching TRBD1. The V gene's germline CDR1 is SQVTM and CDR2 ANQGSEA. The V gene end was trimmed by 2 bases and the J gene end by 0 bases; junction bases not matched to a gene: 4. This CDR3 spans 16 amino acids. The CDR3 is CSVERGDRGSYNEQFF. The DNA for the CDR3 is TGCAGCGTTGAAAGGGGGGACAGGGGCTCCTACAATGAGCAGTTCTTC.

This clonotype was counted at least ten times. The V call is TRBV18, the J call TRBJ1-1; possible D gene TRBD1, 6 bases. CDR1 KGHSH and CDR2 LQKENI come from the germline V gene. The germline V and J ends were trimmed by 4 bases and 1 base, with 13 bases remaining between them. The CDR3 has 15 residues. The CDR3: CASSLATGSNTEAFF. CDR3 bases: TGTGCCAGCTCACTAGCGACAGGATCGAACACTGAAGCTTTCTTT.

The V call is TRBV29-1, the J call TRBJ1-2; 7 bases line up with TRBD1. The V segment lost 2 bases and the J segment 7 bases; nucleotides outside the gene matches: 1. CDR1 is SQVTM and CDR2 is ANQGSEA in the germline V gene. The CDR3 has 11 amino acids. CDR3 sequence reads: CSVERQGGYTF. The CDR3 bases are TGCAGCGTTGAAAGACAGGGTGGCTACACCTTC. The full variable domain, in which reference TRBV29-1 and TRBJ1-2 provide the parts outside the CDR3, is SAVISQKPSRDICQRGTSLTIQCQVDSQVTMMFWYRQQPGQSLTLIATANQGSEATYESGFVIDKFPISRPNLTFSTLTVSNMSPEDSSIYLCSVERQGGYTFGSGTRLTVV.

CDR3 bases: TGTGCCAGCAGAAGGGCACATCAAGAGACCCAGTACTTC. The encoded protein is CASRRAHQETQYF. The rearrangement joins TRBV21-1 to TRBJ2-5; the table gives TRBD2 as D, unverified against the DNA. TRBV21-1 is a pseudogene segment. This CDR3 has 13 residues.

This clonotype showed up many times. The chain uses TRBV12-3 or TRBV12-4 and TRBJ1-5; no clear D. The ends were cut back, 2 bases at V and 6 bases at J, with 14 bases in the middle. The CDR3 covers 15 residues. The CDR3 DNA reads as TGTGCCAGCAGTTTAACTGTTGGACTGCTTCAGCCCCAGCATTTT. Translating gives CASSLTVGLLQPQHF.

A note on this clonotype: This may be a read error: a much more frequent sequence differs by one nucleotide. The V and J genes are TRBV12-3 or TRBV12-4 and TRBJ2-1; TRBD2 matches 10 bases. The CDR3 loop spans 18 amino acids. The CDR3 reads CTSSFAQREGRRDNEQFF. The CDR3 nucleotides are TGTACCAGCAGTTTCGCCCAGCGGGAGGGCCGACGTGACAATGAGCAGTTCTTC.